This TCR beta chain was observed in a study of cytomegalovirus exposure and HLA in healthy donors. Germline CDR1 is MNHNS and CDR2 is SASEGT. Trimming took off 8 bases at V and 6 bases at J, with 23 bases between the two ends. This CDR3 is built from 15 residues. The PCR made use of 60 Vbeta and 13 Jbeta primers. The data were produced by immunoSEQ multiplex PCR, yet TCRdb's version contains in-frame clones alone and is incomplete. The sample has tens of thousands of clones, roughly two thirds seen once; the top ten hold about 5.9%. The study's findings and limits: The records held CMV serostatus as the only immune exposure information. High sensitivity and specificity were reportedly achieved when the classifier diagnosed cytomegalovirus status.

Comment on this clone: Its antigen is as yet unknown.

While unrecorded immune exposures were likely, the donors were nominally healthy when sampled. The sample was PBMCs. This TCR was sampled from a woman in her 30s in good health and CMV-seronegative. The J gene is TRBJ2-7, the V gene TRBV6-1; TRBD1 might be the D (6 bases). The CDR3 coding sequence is TGTGCCAGCCCTGCCGGGGACACTCGATATCTCGAGCAGTACTTC. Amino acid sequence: CASPAGDTRYLEQYF.